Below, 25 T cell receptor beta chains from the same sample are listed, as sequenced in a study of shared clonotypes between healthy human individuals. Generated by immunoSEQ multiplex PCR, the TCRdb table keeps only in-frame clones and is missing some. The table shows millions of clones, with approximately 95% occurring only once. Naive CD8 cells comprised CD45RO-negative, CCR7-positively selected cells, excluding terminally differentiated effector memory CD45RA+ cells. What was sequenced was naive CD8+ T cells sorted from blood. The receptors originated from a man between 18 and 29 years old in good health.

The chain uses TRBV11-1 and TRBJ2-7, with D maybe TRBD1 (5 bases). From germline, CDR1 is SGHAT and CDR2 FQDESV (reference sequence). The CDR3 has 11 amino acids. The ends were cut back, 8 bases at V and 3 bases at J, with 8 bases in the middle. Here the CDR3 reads CASAQGYEQYF. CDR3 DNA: TGTGCCAGCGCCCAGGGCTACGAGCAGTACTTC.

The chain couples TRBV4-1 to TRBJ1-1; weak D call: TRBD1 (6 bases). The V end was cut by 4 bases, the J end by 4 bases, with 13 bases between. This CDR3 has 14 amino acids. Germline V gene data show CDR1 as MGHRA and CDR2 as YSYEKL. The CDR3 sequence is CASSPQGWATEAFF. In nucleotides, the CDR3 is TGCGCCAGCAGCCCTCAGGGGTGGGCCACTGAAGCTTTCTTT.

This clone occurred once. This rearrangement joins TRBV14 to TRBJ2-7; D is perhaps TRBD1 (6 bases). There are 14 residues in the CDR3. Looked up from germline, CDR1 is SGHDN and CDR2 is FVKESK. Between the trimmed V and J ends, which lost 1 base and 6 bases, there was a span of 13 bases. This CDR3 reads CASSQGVAGAEQYF. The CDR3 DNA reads TGTGCCAGCAGCCAAGGGGTGGCAGGGGCCGAGCAGTACTTC.

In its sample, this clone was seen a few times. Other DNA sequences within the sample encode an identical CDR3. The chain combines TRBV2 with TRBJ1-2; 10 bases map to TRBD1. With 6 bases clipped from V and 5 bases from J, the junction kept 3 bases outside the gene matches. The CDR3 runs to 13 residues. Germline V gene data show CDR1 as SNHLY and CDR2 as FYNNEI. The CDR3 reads CASSEGQGYGYTF. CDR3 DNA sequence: TGTGCCAGCAGCGAGGGACAGGGGTATGGCTACACCTTC. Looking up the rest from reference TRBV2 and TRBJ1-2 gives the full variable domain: EPEVTQTPSHQVTQMGQEVILRCVPISNHLYFYWYRQILGQKVEFLVSFYNNEISEKSEIFDDQFSVERPDGSNFTLKIRSTKLEDSAMYFCASSEGQGYGYTFGSGTRLTVV.

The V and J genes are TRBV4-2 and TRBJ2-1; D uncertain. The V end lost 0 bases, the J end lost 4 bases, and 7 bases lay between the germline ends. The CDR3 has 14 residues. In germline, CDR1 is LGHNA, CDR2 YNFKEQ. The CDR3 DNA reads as TGTGCCAGCAGCCAAGAGAACTCTTACAATGAGCAGTTCTTC. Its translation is CASSQENSYNEQFF.

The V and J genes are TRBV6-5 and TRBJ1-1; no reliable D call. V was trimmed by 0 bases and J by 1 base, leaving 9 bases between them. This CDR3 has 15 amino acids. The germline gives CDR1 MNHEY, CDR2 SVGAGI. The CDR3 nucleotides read TGTGCCAGCAGTTACTCCGACCGGGCGAACACTGAAGCTTTCTTT. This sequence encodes CASSYSDRANTEAFF.

This CDR3 is CASSFWDEKLFF. CDR3 sequence (DNA): TGTGCCAGCAGCTTTTGGGATGAAAAACTGTTTTTT. The rearrangement uses TRBV5-6 and TRBJ1-4, with D uncertain. The CDR3 is 12 residues long. V was clipped by 2 bases and J by 6 bases, with 5 bases between them. CDR1 is SGHDT, CDR2 YYEEEE, per germline.

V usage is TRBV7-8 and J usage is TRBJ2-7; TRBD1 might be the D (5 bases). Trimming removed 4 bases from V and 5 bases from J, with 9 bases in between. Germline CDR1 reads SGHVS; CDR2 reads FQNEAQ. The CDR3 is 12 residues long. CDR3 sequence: CASSSGLDEQYF. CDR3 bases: TGTGCCAGCAGCTCAGGGCTTGACGAGCAGTACTTC.

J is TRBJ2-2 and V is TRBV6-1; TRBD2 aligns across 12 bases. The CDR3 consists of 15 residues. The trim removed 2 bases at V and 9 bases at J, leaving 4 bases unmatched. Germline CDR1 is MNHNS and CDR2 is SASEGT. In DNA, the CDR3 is TGTGCCAGCAGTGAACTACTAGCGGGAGGTTGGGAGCTGTTTTTT. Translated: CASSELLAGGWELFF.

The CDR3 coding sequence is TGTGCCAGTAGTATGATGGACACAGGGGGCAATCAGCCCCAGCATTTT. It translates to CASSMMDTGGNQPQHF. This chain links TRBV19 with TRBJ1-5, with 7 bases aligning to TRBD1. Germline V gives CDR1 LNHDA, CDR2 SQIVND (reference sequence). The junction had 7 bases not matched to a gene; V was cut back by 3 bases and J by 2 bases. The CDR3 consists of 16 residues. The full variable domain, rest sourced from reference TRBV19 and TRBJ1-5, is DGGITQSPKYLFRKEGQNVTLSCEQNLNHDAMYWYRQDPGQGLRLIYYSQIVNDFQKGDIAEGYSVSREKKESFPLTVTSAQKNPTAFYLCASSMMDTGGNQPQHFGDGTRLSIL.

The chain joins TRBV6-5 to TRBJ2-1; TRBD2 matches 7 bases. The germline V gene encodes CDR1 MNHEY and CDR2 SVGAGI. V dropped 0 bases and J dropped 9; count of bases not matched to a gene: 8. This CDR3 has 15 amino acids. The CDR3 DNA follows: TGTGCCAGCAGTTACTCTACGGGAGGCCCCCTTGAGCAGTTCTTC. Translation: CASSYSTGGPLEQFF.

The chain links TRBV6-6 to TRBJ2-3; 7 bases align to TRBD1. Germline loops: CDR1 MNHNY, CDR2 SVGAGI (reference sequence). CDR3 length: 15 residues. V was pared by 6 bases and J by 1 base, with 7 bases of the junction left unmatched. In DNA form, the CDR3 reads TGTGCCAGCAGCTCGACAGGGCTGGGCACAGATACGCAGTATTTT. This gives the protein CASSSTGLGTDTQYF.

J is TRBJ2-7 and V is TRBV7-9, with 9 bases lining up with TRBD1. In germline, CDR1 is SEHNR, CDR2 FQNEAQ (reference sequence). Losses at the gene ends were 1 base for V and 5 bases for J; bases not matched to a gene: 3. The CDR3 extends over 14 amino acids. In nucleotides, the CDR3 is TGTGCCAGCAGCTTAGGACAGGGGGGAGACGAGCAGTACTTC. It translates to CASSLGQGGDEQYF.

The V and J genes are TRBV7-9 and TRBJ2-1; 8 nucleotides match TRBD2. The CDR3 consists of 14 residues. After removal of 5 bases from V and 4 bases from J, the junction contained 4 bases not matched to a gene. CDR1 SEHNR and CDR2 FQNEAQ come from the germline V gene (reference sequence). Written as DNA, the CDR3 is TGTGCCAGCAGCAATCCGGGGGGGTACAATGAGCAGTTCTTC. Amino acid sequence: CASSNPGGYNEQFF.

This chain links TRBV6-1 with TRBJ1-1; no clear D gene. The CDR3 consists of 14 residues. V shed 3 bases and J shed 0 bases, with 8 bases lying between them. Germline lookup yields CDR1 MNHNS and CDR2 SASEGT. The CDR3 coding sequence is TGTGCCAGCAGTGATCCCCGCATGAACACTGAAGCTTTCTTT. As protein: CASSDPRMNTEAFF.

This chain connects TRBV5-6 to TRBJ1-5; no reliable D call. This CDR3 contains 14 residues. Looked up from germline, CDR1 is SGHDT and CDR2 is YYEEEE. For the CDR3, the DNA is TGTGCTACCAGCCGGGGTGAGAGCAATCAGCCCCAGCATTTT. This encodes CATSRGESNQPQHF. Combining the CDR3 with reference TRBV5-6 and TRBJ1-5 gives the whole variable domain DAGVTQSPTHLIKTRGQQVTLRCSPKSGHDTVSWYQQALGQGPQFIFQYYEEEERQRGNFPDRFSGHQFPNYSSELNVNALLLGDSALYLCATSRGESNQPQHFGDGTRLSIL.

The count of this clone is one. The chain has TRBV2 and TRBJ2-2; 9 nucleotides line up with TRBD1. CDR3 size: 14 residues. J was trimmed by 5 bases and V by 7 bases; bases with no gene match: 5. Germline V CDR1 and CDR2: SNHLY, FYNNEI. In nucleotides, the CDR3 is TGTGCCAGCAACCCGGGACAGGGTACCGGGGAGCTGTTTTTT. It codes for CASNPGQGTGELFF.

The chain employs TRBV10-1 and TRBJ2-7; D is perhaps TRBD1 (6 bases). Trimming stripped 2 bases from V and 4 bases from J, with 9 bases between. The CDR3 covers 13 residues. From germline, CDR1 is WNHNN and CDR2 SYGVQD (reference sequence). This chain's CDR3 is CASSEGTLYEQYF. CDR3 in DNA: TGCGCCAGCAGTGAGGGGACACTTTACGAGCAGTACTTC.

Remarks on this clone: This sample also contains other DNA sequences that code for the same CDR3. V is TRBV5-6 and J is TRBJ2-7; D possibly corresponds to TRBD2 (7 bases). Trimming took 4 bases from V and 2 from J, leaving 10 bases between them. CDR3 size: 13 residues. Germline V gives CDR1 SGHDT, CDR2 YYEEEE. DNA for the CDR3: TGTGCCAGCAGCGGGGGGGCCCCCTACGAGCAGTACTTC. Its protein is CASSGGAPYEQYF.

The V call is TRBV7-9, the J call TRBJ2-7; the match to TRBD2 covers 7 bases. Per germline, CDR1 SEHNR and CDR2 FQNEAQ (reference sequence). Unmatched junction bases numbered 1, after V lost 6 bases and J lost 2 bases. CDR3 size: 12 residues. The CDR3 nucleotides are TGTGCCAGCAGGGGAGGGACCTACGAGCAGTACTTC. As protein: CASRGGTYEQYF.

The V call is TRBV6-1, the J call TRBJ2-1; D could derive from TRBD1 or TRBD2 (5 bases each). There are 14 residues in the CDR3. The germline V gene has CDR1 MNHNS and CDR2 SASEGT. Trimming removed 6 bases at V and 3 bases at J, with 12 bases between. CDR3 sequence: CASRQTAVYNEQFF. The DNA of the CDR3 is TGTGCCAGCAGGCAGACAGCGGTCTACAATGAGCAGTTCTTC.

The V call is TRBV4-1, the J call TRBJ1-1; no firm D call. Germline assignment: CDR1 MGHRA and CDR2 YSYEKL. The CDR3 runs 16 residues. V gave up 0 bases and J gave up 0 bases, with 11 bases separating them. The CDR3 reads CASSQEASQLNTEAFF. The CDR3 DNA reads TGCGCCAGCAGCCAAGAAGCATCACAGCTGAACACTGAAGCTTTCTTT.

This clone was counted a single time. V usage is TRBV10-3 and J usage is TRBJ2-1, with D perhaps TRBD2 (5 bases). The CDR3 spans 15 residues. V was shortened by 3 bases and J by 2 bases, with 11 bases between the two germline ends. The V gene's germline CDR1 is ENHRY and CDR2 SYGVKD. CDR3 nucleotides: TGTGCCATCAGTGATCCGGGATTTGCCTACAATGAGCAGTTCTTC. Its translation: CAISDPGFAYNEQFF.

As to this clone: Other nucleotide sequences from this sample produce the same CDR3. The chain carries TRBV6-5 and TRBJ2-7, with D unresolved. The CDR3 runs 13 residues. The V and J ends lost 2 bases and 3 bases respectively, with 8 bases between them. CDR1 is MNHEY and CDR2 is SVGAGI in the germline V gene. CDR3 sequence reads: CASSYGVLYEQYF. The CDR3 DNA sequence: TGTGCCAGCAGTTACGGGGTTCTCTACGAGCAGTACTTC.

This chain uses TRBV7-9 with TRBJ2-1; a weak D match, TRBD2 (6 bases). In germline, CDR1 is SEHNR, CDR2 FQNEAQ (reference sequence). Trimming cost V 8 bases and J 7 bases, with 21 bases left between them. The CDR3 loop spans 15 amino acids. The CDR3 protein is CASGYRDSFWNEQFF. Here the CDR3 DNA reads TGTGCCAGCGGGTACCGGGACTCCTTTTGGAATGAGCAGTTCTTC.